The sequence of this T cell receptor beta chain was determined in a study of T cell responses to AZD1222 COVID-19 vaccine. Sequencing was performed with immunoSEQ multiplex PCR; in TCRdb, only in-frame clones are kept and a portion is missing. Among over 150,000 clones listed, roughly 90% were seen once. V trimming: 4 bases; J trimming: 5 bases; junction bases outside the gene matches: 9. CDR1 and CDR2 (germline): SGHNT, YYREEE (reference sequence). The CDR3 length is 15 residues. The sample consisted of peripheral blood, taken on day 0 of AZD1222 vaccination. This sequence joins TRBV5-4 and TRBJ1-1; 9 nucleotides agree with TRBD1. This clonotype was obtained from an adult in good health. The CDR3 DNA is TGTGCCAGCAGCGCCTGGGACAGGGCGAAGACTGAAGCTTTCTTT. Its protein is CASSAWDRAKTEAFF.